Following are 21 T cell receptor beta chains from one sample sequenced in a study of lymphopenia after photon versus proton radiotherapy. TCRdb's copy holds only in-frame clones and misses some; the assay was immunoSEQ multiplex PCR. Found here are roughly 30,000 clones, around 80% of them singletons; the top ten hold approximately 31%. The sequencing here drew on peripheral blood, taken from a patient treated with photon-based radiotherapy. Receptor source: a man aged 50-59 years with gastric cancer.

The V call is TRBV7-3, the J call TRBJ2-3, with TRBD2 identical over 10 bases. J gave up 4 bases and V 5 bases, and 3 bases lay outside the gene matches. The V gene's germline CDR1 is SGHTA and CDR2 FQGTGA. CDR3 length equals 14 residues. As DNA, the CDR3 is TGTGCCAGCAGCAGCGGGGGGGCCTCAGATACGCAGTATTTT. It specifies CASSSGGASDTQYF. The full variable domain, completed using reference TRBV7-3 and TRBJ2-3, is GAGVSQTPSNKVTEKGKYVELRCDPISGHTALYWYRQSLGQGPEFLIYFQGTGAADDSGLPNDRFFAVRPEGSVSTLKIQRTERGDSAVYLCASSSGGASDTQYFGPGTRLTVL.

The J gene is TRBJ2-6, the V gene TRBV5-1, with TRBD2 matching over 8 bases. Germline values: CDR1 SGHRS, CDR2 YFSETQ. Unmatched junction bases numbered 8, after V lost 6 bases and J lost 0 bases. There are 17 residues in the CDR3. The CDR3 spells CASNIASGRSGANVLTF. In DNA form, the CDR3 reads TGCGCCAGCAATATTGCTAGCGGGCGCTCTGGGGCCAACGTCCTGACTTTC. Full variable domain (remainder filled in from reference TRBV5-1 and TRBJ2-6): KAGVTQTPRYLIKTRGQQVTLSCSPISGHRSVSWYQQTPGQGLQFLFEYFSETQRNKGNFPGRFSGRQFSNSRSEMNVSTLELGDSALYLCASNIASGRSGANVLTFGAGSRLTVL.

The chain combines TRBV28 with TRBJ1-2, with D tentatively TRBD1 (5 bases). CDR3 size: 12 residues. V lost 7 bases and J 1 base, leaving 7 bases between the germline ends. Germline CDR1 is MDHEN and CDR2 is SYDVKM. The CDR3 sequence: CASTQGNYGYTF. The DNA for the CDR3 is TGTGCCAGCACTCAGGGTAACTATGGCTACACCTTC.

The chain couples TRBV9 to TRBJ2-1; TRBD2 matches at 8 bases. The CDR3 sequence is 15 residues long. Germline values: CDR1 SGDLS, CDR2 YYNGEE. The junction had 7 bases not matched to a gene; V was cut back by 7 bases and J by 1 base. CDR3 sequence reads: CASSISGGSYNEQFF. The DNA of the CDR3 is TGTGCCAGCTCCATCAGCGGGGGTTCCTACAATGAGCAGTTCTTC.

The chain has TRBV29-1 and TRBJ1-1, with D perhaps matching TRBD1 (5 bases). V was pared by 3 bases and J by 0 bases, with 8 bases between. The germline V gene has CDR1 SQVTM and CDR2 ANQGSEA. There are 13 residues in the CDR3. DNA of the CDR3: TGCAGCGTTGAGGGGGGAATGAACACTGAAGCTTTCTTT. This codes for CSVEGGMNTEAFF.

The chain carries TRBV7-9 and TRBJ2-6; a weak D match, TRBD1 (7 bases). This CDR3 contains 16 residues. Germline V CDR1 and CDR2: SEHNR, FQNEAQ (reference sequence). Trimming took off 11 bases at V and 0 bases at J, with 17 bases between the two ends. CDR3 nucleotides: TGTGCCGGGGGAGGACAGGCGGACTCTGGGGCCAACGTCCTGACTTTC. Translation gives CAGGGQADSGANVLTF. The full variable domain, in which reference TRBV7-9 and TRBJ2-6 provide the parts outside the CDR3, is DTGVSQNPRHKITKRGQNVTFRCDPISEHNRLYWYRQTLGQGPEFLTYFQNEAQLEKSRLLSDRFSAERPKGSFSTLEIQRTEQGDSAMYLCAGGGQADSGANVLTFGAGSRLTVL.

V usage is TRBV6-6 and J usage is TRBJ1-2, with D unclear. Trimming took off 6 bases at V and 0 bases at J, with 8 bases between the two ends. In germline, CDR1 is MNHNY, CDR2 SVGAGI (reference sequence). The CDR3 covers 13 residues. Written as DNA, the CDR3 is TGTGCCAGCAGGTCAGGTTCTAACTATGGCTACACCTTC. Translated: CASRSGSNYGYTF.

This clone was seen once. The chain joins TRBV4-1 to TRBJ2-5; 7 bases align to TRBD2. The CDR3 has 16 residues. The V segment lost 1 base and the J segment 5 bases; nucleotides outside the gene matches: 10. In germline, CDR1 is MGHRA, CDR2 YSYEKL. CDR3 amino acids: CASSQGGGVGVETQYF. The CDR3 DNA reads TGCGCCAGCAGCCAAGGGGGAGGGGTAGGAGTGGAGACCCAGTACTTC.

V gene TRBV11-2 combines with J gene TRBJ2-2, with D possibly TRBD2 on 5 matching bases. V lost 4 bases, J lost 5 bases, and 8 bases lay in between. The CDR3 runs to 13 residues. Germline V gives CDR1 SGHAT, CDR2 FQNNGV. The CDR3 here is CASSYRGTGELFF. The CDR3 DNA is TGTGCCAGCAGCTACCGCGGGACCGGGGAGCTGTTTTTT.

This chain connects TRBV27 to TRBJ2-1; 9 nucleotides line up with TRBD1. The V and J ends lost 6 bases and 8 bases, in that order; junction bases with no gene match: 14. The CDR3 consists of 16 residues. Germline CDR1 reads MNHEY; CDR2 reads SMNVEV (reference sequence). CDR3 region: CASSPLLGQGLYEQFF. The CDR3 nucleotides read TGTGCCAGCAGCCCGTTACTGGGACAGGGATTGTATGAGCAGTTCTTC.

The V call is TRBV30, the J call TRBJ1-1; 7 bases line up with TRBD1. The V segment lost 2 bases and the J segment 10 bases; nucleotides outside the gene matches: 7. CDR3 length: 12 amino acids. Germline-derived CDR1 and CDR2 are GTSNPN and SVGIG (reference sequence). The CDR3 protein is CAWSPGTAGAFF. CDR3 in DNA: TGTGCCTGGAGTCCAGGGACAGCCGGAGCTTTCTTT.

The chain recombines TRBV11-2 with TRBJ2-1, with 8 bases identical to TRBD1. After removal of 6 bases from V and 5 bases from J, the junction contained 12 bases not matched to a gene. Looked up from germline, CDR1 is SGHAT and CDR2 is FQNNGV. The CDR3 is made up of 16 amino acids. The DNA of the CDR3 is TGTGCCAGCAGGTCGACGACAGGGGCCCTAAACAATGAGCAGTTCTTC. Protein: CASRSTTGALNNEQFF. Complete variable domain (other parts from reference TRBV11-2 and TRBJ2-1): EAGVAQSPRYKIIEKRQSVAFWCNPISGHATLYWYQQILGQGPKLLIQFQNNGVVDDSQLPKDRFSAERLKGVDSTLKIQPAKLEDSAVYLCASRSTTGALNNEQFFGPGTRLTVL.

DNA of the CDR3: TGTGCCAGTAGTATGGCAGGGAATCGAAACACCATATATTTT. Translation: CASSMAGNRNTIYF. The chain couples TRBV19 to TRBJ1-3; maybe TRBD1 (5 bases). Trimming took 3 bases from V and 5 from J, leaving 11 bases between them. The CDR3 sequence is 14 residues long. The germline CDR1 and CDR2 sequences are LNHDA and SQIVND (reference sequence). Full variable domain (rest looked up from reference TRBV19 and TRBJ1-3): DGGITQSPKYLFRKEGQNVTLSCEQNLNHDAMYWYRQDPGQGLRLIYYSQIVNDFQKGDIAEGYSVSREKKESFPLTVTSAQKNPTAFYLCASSMAGNRNTIYFGEGSWLTVV.

V gene TRBV4-1 combines with J gene TRBJ2-5; 11 bases line up with TRBD2. Germline V lookup: CDR1 MGHRA, CDR2 YSYEKL. CDR3 length: 15 amino acids. Trimming removed 6 bases from V and 4 bases from J; junction bases left unmatched: 7. CDR3 in amino acids: CASRQIAGGLETQYF. CDR3 DNA sequence: TGCGCCAGCAGGCAAATAGCGGGGGGGCTAGAGACCCAGTACTTC.

The gene calls are TRBV10-1 and TRBJ2-7, with TRBD1 matching over 10 bases. The CDR3 sequence is 14 residues long. The V segment lost 2 bases and the J segment 3 bases; nucleotides outside the gene matches: 1. Germline CDR1 and CDR2: WNHNN and SYGVQD (reference sequence). In DNA, the CDR3 is TGCGCCAGCAGTGAGGGGGACAGGGGCTACGAGCAGTACTTC. Translated, it gives CASSEGDRGYEQYF.

The CDR3 protein is CASTRRGEYNEQFF. CDR3 in DNA: TGTGCCAGTACGCGGCGGGGAGAGTACAATGAGCAGTTCTTC. This rearrangement joins TRBV19 to TRBJ2-1; weak D call: TRBD2 (6 bases). Germline V gene lookup returns CDR1 LNHDA and CDR2 SQIVND (reference sequence). CDR3 length: 14 amino acids. V was pared by 7 bases and J by 4 bases, with 14 bases between. The variable domain in full, completed from reference TRBV19 and TRBJ2-1, reads DGGITQSPKYLFRKEGQNVTLSCEQNLNHDAMYWYRQDPGQGLRLIYYSQIVNDFQKGDIAEGYSVSREKKESFPLTVTSAQKNPTAFYLCASTRRGEYNEQFFGPGTRLTVL.

This clone showed up just a few times. V usage is TRBV19 and J usage is TRBJ1-6; no firm D call. V gave up 3 bases and J gave up 9 bases, with 6 bases separating them. The CDR3 has 12 amino acids. Looked up from germline, CDR1 is LNHDA and CDR2 is SQIVND (reference sequence). As DNA, the CDR3 is TGTGCCAGTAGTATGCTGGGTTCACCCCTCCACTTT. Encoded protein: CASSMLGSPLHF.

The CDR3 protein is CASSGGGDYEQYV. The DNA for the CDR3 is TGCGCCAGCAGTGGGGGGGGCGACTACGAGCAGTACGTC. The rearrangement joins TRBV10-2 to TRBJ2-7, with D perhaps matching TRBD2 (7 bases). The CDR3 has 13 amino acids. Germline CDR1 WSHSY, CDR2 SAAADI. The V end was cut by 4 bases, the J end by 3 bases, with 10 bases between.

V and J are TRBV5-1 and TRBJ1-1; a weak D match, TRBD1 (6 bases). Trimming removed 1 base at V and 0 bases at J, with 22 bases between. Germline V gene sequence: CDR1 SGHRS, CDR2 YFSETQ. The CDR3 totals 19 residues. CDR3 amino acids: CASSLLAPPSGDMNTEAFF. CDR3 nucleotide sequence: TGCGCCAGCAGCTTGTTAGCCCCCCCCTCCGGGGACATGAACACTGAAGCTTTCTTT.

The chain combines TRBV21-1 with TRBJ1-3; the tabulated D call, TRBD1, remains unverified against the DNA. TRBV21-1 is assigned pseudogene status. The CDR3 contains 14 residues. CDR3 sequence reads: CASSGALYGNTIYF. The CDR3 DNA is TGTGCCAGCAGCGGGGCACTCTATGGAAACACCATATATTTT.

The chain joins TRBV15 to TRBJ1-1, with D hard to call. V was shortened by 5 bases and J by 4 bases, with 14 bases between the two germline ends. CDR3 length: 14 residues. Germline CDR1 LNHNV, CDR2 YYDKDF (reference sequence). The CDR3 loop reads CATSGEWGGTEAFF. CDR3 DNA: TGTGCCACCAGCGGCGAGTGGGGAGGCACTGAAGCTTTCTTT.